The 9 T cell receptor beta chains in this list originate from one sample, sequenced in a study of T cell responses to AZD1222 COVID-19 vaccine (dated by TCRdb to the early 2020s). In light of the paper, this sample's time point label describes: about 28 days (+/-7) after the second vaccine dose. Library creation used the immunoSEQ multiplex PCR assay. Entries here come from immuneACCESS through TCRdb and include only in-frame sequences with V and J called. Some clones fail to appear in such tables; in the studies checked, an unresolved V gene covers under half of the shortfall, and the cause of the remainder is unknown. Within this sample are around 94,000 clones, with about 85% of them counted one time only. The ten top clones hold more than 3.5% of the sample. This specimen consisted of peripheral blood, obtained 28 days after the second AZD1222 dose. The receptors shown here come from an adult who received the AZD1222 COVID-19 vaccine.

The chain joins TRBV7-2 to TRBJ1-2; 7 bases agree with TRBD1. J lost 7 bases, V lost 1 base, and 9 bases had no gene match. The germline V gene has CDR1 SGHTA and CDR2 FQGNSA. This CDR3 spans 15 amino acids. In DNA form, the CDR3 reads TGTGCCAGCAGCTTAGGACAGGGACTTATTGGTGGCTACACCTTC. Translation: CASSLGQGLIGGYTF.

The chain recombines TRBV7-9 with TRBJ2-1; possibly TRBD1 for D (6 bases). The CDR3 consists of 14 residues. In germline, CDR1 is SEHNR, CDR2 FQNEAQ (reference sequence). Trimming took 10 bases from V and 2 from J, leaving 15 bases between them. CDR3 coding DNA: TGTGCCACCGGTAAGGGGGTCACCTACAATGAGCAGTTCTTC. Translated, it gives CATGKGVTYNEQFF.

The chain couples TRBV10-3 to TRBJ2-7, with D unresolved. Trimming pared 0 bases from V and 6 bases from J, leaving 12 bases between. From germline, CDR1 is ENHRY and CDR2 SYGVKD. This CDR3 has 14 residues. CDR3 coding DNA: TGTGCCATCAGTGAGTCGTTTGTACTTACCGAGCAGTACTTC. As protein: CAISESFVLTEQYF.

The rearrangement joins TRBV5-4 to TRBJ2-7; 9 bases are shared with TRBD2. Trimming took 4 bases from V and 5 from J; bases not matched to a gene: 13. CDR1 and CDR2 (germline): SGHNT, YYREEE (reference sequence). The CDR3 sequence is 16 residues long. The CDR3 sequence: CASSVWLSGSPHEQYF. The DNA of the CDR3 is TGTGCCAGCAGCGTGTGGCTTAGCGGGAGTCCCCACGAGCAGTACTTC. Based on the CDR3 plus reference TRBV5-4 and TRBJ2-7, the full variable domain is ETGVTQSPTHLIKTRGQQVTLRCSSQSGHNTVSWYQQALGQGPQFIFQYYREEENGRGNFPPRFSGLQFPNYSSELNVNALELDDSALYLCASSVWLSGSPHEQYFGPGTRLTVT.

V is TRBV19 and J is TRBJ1-5; D is perhaps TRBD1 (5 bases). CDR1 is LNHDA, CDR2 SQIVND, per germline (reference sequence). Trimming removed 1 base at V and 9 bases at J, with 13 bases between. The CDR3 has 14 residues. The CDR3 region has the DNA TGTGCCAGTAGTATAGTCCCAAACCAGGGGCCCCAGCATTTT. Its protein product is CASSIVPNQGPQHF.

This sequence joins TRBV11-3 and TRBJ2-2; the match to TRBD1 covers 7 bases. Germline trimming cut 4 bases from V and 5 bases from J; bases unmatched to any gene: 7. This CDR3 has 15 residues. CDR1 SGHNT and CDR2 YENEEA come from the germline V gene. This chain's CDR3 is CASSSTGEGTGELFF. The CDR3 DNA follows: TGTGCCAGCAGCTCAACAGGGGAAGGGACCGGGGAGCTGTTTTTT.

The chain combines TRBV2 with TRBJ2-1; 8 bases agree with TRBD2. The V gene end was trimmed by 7 bases and the J gene end by 8 bases; junction bases not matched to a gene: 7. This CDR3 has 13 amino acids. Germline V gene data show CDR1 as SNHLY and CDR2 as FYNNEI. The CDR3 reads CASNSREEDEQFF. The CDR3, as DNA: TGTGCCAGCAACTCGCGGGAGGAAGATGAGCAGTTCTTC.

This clone was detected only once. V gene TRBV7-6 combines with J gene TRBJ2-1; 10 bases line up with TRBD1. Losses at the gene ends were 5 bases for V and 7 bases for J; bases not matched to a gene: 8. Germline assignment: CDR1 SGHVS and CDR2 FNYEAQ. This CDR3 is built from 15 residues. In DNA, the CDR3 is TGTGCCAGCAGCCTAACGACAGGGGGCGGGAATGAGCAGTTCTTC. Residues: CASSLTTGGGNEQFF.

The CDR3 loop is CASSPFGDLKELYF. CDR3 DNA sequence: TGTGCCAGCAGCCCTTTTGGAGATCTAAAGGAATTGTACTTC. V and J are TRBV28 and TRBJ2-7, with D uncertain. The CDR3 has 14 residues. The germline CDR1 and CDR2 sequences are MDHEN and SYDVKM. Trimming removed 6 bases at V and 12 bases at J, with 24 bases between.